This TCR beta chain emerged from a study of T cells in Graves' hyperthyroidism and ophthalmopathy. Germline V gene lookup returns CDR1 LGHDT and CDR2 YNNKEL (reference sequence). V was clipped by 5 bases and J by 2 bases; unmatched bases: 5. CDR3 size: 14 residues. TCR beta CDR3 sequences were amplified from RNA transcripts. TCR CDR3 underwent first-round RT-PCR with the HTBI primer set. TCRdb re-called the multiplex PCR reads with MiXCR, one entry per CDR3 protein. The sample lists about 250,000 distinct CDR3 sequences, almost 25% occurring once. A word on this clonotype: What it binds is unknown.

Study results and caveats: Most thyroid clonotypes that were expanded above 0.001 also turned up in blood.

Ophthalmopathy patients all had a Clinical Activity Score of at least 3, a NOSPECS grade of at least 4 and disease under 3 months old. Together with thyroid ultrasound, orbital computed tomography, serum thyroxine and TRAb, clinical symptoms were used for diagnoses. PBMCs were obtained from over 8.5 ml fresh peripheral blood. Sequencing input: blood. The receptor was isolated from a woman aged 40 to 55 with Graves' ophthalmopathy. The rearrangement links TRBV3-1 to TRBJ2-5; TRBD1 matches 7 bases. DNA for the CDR3: TGTGCCAGCAGCTACAGGGGCCGACAAGAGACCCAGTACTTC. It specifies CASSYRGRQETQYF.